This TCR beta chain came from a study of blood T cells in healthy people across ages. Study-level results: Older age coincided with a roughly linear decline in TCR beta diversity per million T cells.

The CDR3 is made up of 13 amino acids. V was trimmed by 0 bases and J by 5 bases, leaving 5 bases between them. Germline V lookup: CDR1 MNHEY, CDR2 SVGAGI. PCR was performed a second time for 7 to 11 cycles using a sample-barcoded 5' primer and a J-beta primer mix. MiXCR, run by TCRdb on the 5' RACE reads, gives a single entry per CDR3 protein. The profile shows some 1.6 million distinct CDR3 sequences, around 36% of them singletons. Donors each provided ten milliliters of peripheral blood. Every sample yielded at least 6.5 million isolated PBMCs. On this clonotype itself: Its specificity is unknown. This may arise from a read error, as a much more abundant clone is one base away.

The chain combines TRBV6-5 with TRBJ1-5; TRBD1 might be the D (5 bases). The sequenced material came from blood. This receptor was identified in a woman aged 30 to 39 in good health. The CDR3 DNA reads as TGTGCCAGCAGTTACTCACAGGATCAGCCCCAGCATTTT. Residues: CASSYSQDQPQHF.